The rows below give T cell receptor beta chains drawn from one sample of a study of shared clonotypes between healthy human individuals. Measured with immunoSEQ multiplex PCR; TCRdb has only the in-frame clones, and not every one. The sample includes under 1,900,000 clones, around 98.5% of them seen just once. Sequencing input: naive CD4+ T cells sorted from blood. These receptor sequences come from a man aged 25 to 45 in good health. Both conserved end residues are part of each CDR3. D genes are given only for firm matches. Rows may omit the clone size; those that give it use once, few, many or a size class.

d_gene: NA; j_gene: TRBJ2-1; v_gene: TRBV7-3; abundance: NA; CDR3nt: TGTGCCAGCAGCTTAGGACATTACAATGAGCAGTTCTTC; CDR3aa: CASSLGHYNEQFF
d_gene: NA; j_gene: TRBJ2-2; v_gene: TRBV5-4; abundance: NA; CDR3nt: TGTGCCAGCAGCTCCGGAAGGAACACCGGGGAGCTGTTTTTT; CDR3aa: CASSSGRNTGELFF
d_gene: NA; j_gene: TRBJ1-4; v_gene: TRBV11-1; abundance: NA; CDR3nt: TGTGCCAGCAGCTTAACAGTAGATGAAAAACTGTTTTTT; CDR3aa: CASSLTVDEKLFF
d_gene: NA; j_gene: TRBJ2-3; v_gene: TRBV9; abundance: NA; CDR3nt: TGTGCCAGCAGCTCCGCCGGCACAGATACGCAGTATTTT; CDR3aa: CASSSAGTDTQYF
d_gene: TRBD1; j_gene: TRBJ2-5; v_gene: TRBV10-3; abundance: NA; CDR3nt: TGTGCCATCAGCACAGGGGCCCAAGAGACCCAGTACTTC; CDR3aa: CAISTGAQETQYF
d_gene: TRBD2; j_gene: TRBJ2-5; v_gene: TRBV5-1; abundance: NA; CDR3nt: TGCGCCAGCAGCTTCCGGACTAGCGAACAAGAGACCCAGTACTTC; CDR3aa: CASSFRTSEQETQYF
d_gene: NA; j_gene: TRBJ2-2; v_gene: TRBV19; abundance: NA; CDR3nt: TGTGCCAGTAGTAAGAGGGAGTCAAGGGGGGAGCTGTTTTTT; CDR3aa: CASSKRESRGELFF
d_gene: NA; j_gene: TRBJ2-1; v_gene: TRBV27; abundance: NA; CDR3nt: TGTGCCAGCAGTTTCGAGGGAAATGAGCAGTTCTTC; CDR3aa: CASSFEGNEQFF
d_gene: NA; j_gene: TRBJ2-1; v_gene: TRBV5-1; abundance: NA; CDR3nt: TGCGCCAGCAGCTCGCAAGCGGGACAAAGCAATGAGCAGTTCTTC; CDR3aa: CASSSQAGQSNEQFF
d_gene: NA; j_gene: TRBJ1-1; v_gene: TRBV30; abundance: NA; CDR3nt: TGTGCCTGGAGCGCTCGAGGGGGAGTAGCTTTCTTT; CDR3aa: CAWSARGGVAFF
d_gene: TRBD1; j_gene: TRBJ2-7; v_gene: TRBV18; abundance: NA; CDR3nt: TGTGCCAGTTCCGGGACAGGGGGATTTTACGAGCAGTACTTC; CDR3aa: CASSGTGGFYEQYF
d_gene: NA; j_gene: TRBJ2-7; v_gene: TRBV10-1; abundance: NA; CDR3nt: TGCGCCAGCAGTCCTAACTCCTACGAGCAGTACTTC; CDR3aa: CASSPNSYEQYF
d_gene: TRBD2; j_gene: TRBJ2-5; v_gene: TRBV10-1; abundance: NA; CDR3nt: TGCGCCAGCAGTGATGGTAGCGGGAGGGGTGAGACCCAGTACTTC; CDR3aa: CASSDGSGRGETQYF
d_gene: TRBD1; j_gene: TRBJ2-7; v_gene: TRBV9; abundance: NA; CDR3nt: TGTGCCAGCAGCGCCATTGGACAGGGGGCCCCCTACGAGCAGTACTTC; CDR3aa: CASSAIGQGAPYEQYF
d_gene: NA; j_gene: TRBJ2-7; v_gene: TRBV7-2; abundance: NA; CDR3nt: TGTGCCAGCAGCTCAGAGTCCAAGACCGAGCAGTACTTC; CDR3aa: CASSSESKTEQYF
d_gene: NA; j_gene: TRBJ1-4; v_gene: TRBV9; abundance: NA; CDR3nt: TGTGCCAGCAAGAGAGACACCTCTCGCAATGAAAAACTGTTTTTT; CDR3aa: CASKRDTSRNEKLFF
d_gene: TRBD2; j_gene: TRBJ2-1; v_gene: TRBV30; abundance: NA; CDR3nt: TGTGCCTGGAGTGGCACTAGCGGGAGTGAGCAGTTCTTC; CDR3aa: CAWSGTSGSEQFF
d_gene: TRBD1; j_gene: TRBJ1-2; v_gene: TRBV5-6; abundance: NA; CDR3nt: TGTGCCAGCAGCCGCATGAACCGGGACAGGCCAGACACCTTC; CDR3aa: CASSRMNRDRPDTF
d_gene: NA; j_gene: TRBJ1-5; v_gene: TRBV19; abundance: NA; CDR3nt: TGTGCCAGTATGGGTCGCAATCAGCCCCAGCATTTT; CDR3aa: CASMGRNQPQHF
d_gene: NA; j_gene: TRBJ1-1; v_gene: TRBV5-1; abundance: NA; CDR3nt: TGCGCCAGCAGCTTGGGAATGAACACTGAAGCTTTCTTT; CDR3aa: CASSLGMNTEAFF
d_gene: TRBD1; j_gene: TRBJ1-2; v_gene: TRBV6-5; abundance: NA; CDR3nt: TGTGCCAGCACCCTAAACAGGGGGTATGGCTACACCTTC; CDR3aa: CASTLNRGYGYTF
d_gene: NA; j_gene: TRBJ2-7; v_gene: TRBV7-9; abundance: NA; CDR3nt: TGTGCCAGCAGCTTAGGCACAGGGATGAGCTCCTACGAGCAGTACTTC; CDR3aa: CASSLGTGMSSYEQYF
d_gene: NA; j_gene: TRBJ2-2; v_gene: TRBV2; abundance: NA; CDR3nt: TGTGCCAGCCGTGCCAACGGGGAGCTGTTTTTT; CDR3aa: CASRANGELFF
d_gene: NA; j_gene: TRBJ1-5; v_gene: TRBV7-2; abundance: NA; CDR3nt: TGTGCCAGCAGCTTATCACATAATAGCAATCAGCCCCAGCATTTT; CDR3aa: CASSLSHNSNQPQHF
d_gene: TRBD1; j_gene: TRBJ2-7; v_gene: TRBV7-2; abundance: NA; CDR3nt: TGTGCCAGCAGCTCCACCAGGGGGCTCGAGCAGTACTTC; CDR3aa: CASSSTRGLEQYF
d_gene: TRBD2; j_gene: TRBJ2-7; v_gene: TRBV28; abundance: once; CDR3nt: TGTGCCAGCAGTTTGCCGGGACTATCCCAGGGGCAGTACTTC; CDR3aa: CASSLPGLSQGQYF
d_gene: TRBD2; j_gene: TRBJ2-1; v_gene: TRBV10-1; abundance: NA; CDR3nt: TGCGCCAGCAGTGAGGGCCTGGGCAGGCTCCCCCCTAGCGGGGTCTACAATGAGCAGTTCTTC; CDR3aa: CASSEGLGRLPPSGVYNEQFF
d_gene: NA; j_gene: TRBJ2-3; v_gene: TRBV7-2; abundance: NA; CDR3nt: TGTGCCAGCAGCTTAGCGGTGAATACGCAGTATTTT; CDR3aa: CASSLAVNTQYF
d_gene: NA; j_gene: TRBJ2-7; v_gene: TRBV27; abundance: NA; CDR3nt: TGTGCCAGCAGTTCACGGCAGGGTTCACCCTACGAGCAGTACTTC; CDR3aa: CASSSRQGSPYEQYF
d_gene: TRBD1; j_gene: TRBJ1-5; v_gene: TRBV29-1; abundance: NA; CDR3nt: TGCAGCGCCCAAGACAGGGGTGGTCAGCCCCAGCATTTT; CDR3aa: CSAQDRGGQPQHF
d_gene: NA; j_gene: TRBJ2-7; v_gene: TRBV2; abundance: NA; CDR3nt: TGTGCCAGCGGCCTCGGGCCCTACGAGCAGTACTTC; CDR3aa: CASGLGPYEQYF
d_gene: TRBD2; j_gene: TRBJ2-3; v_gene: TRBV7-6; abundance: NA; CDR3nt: TGTGCCACGTCGGTGGGACTAGCGGGAGGGTGGAGCACAGATACGCAGTATTTT; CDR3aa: CATSVGLAGGWSTDTQYF
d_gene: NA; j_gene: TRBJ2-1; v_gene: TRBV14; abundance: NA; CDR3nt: TGTGCCAGCAGCCAAGAGGGAATAGCAGGTTACAATGAGCAGTTCTTC; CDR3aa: CASSQEGIAGYNEQFF
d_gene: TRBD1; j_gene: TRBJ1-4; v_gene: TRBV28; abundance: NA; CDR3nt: TGTGCCGGGGGAACAGGGGGCGCCAGTGAAAAACTGTTTTTT; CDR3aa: CAGGTGGASEKLFF
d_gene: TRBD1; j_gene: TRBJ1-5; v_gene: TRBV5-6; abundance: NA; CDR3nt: TGTGCCAGCAGCTTGGGGCGAAACAGGGGGCGCGCCCAGCCCCAGCATTTT; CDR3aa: CASSLGRNRGRAQPQHF
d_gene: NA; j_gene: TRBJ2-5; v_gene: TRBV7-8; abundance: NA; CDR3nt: TGTGCCAGCAGCCAGGGGACGGGGAGGGAGACCCAGTACTTC; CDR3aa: CASSQGTGRETQYF
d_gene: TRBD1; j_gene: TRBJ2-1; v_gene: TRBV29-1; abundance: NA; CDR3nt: TGCAGCTCGGAGGGGGACAGGGGGCCCCCCTACAATGAGCAGTTCTTC; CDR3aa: CSSEGDRGPPYNEQFF
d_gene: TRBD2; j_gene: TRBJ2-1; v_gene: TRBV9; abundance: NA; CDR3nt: TGTGCCAGCAGCGCATTGGGGACTAGCGGGAGCAATGAGCAGTTCTTC; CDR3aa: CASSALGTSGSNEQFF
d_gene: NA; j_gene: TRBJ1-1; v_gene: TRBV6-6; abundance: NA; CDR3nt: TGTGCCAGCAGTTTCGACGGGCTGGGCACTGAAGCTTTCTTT; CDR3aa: CASSFDGLGTEAFF
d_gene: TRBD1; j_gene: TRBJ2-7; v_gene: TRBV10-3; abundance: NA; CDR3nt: TGTGCCATCAGAGAAGGACAGGGAAAAAACGGCGAGCAGTACTTC; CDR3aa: CAIREGQGKNGEQYF
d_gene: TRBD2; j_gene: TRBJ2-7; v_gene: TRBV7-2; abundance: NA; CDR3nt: TGTGCCAGCAGATCGACTAGCGCTCACTACGAGCAGTACTTC; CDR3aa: CASRSTSAHYEQYF
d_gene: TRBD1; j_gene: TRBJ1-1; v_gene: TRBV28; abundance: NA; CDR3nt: TGTGCCAGCAGCCACAGGGGGCGCGTCACTGAAGCTTTCTTT; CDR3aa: CASSHRGRVTEAFF
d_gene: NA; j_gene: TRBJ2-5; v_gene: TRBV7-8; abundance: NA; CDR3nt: TGTGCCAGCAGCTTAAACAGCCCGGGGGAGAGGGCGGAGTACTTC; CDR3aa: CASSLNSPGERAEYF
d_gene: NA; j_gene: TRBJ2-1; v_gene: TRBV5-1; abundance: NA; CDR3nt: TGCGCCAGCAGCCCCCCTCGGGCGGTTAATTACAATGAGCAGTTCTTC; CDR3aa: CASSPPRAVNYNEQFF
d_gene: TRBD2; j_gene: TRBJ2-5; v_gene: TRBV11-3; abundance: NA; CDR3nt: TGTGCCAGCAGCGGGGGGGGCCAAGAGACCCAGTACTTC; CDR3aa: CASSGGGQETQYF
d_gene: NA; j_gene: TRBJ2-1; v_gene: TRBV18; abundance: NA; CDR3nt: TGTGCCAGCTCTTCCCTAGCCGGGACGGATTACAATGAGCAGTTCTTC; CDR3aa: CASSSLAGTDYNEQFF
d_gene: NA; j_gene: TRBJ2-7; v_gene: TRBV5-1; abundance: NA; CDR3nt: TGCGCCAGTGCGGACGGGAGAGTGTACGAGCAGTACTTC; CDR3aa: CASADGRVYEQYF
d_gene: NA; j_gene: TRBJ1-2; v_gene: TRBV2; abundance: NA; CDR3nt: TGTGCCAGCAGTGACCCCAGGGGCGGGTATGGCTACACCTTC; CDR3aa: CASSDPRGGYGYTF
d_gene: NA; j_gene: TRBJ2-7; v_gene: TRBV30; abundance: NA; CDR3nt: TGTGCCTGGAGTGTTCGGGGCAACGAGCAGTACTTC; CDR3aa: CAWSVRGNEQYF
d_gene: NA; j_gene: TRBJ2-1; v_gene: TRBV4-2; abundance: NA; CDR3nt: TGTGCCAGCAGCCAAGCGGCCGGTGGAGACAACAATGAGCAGTTCTTC; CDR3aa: CASSQAAGGDNNEQFF